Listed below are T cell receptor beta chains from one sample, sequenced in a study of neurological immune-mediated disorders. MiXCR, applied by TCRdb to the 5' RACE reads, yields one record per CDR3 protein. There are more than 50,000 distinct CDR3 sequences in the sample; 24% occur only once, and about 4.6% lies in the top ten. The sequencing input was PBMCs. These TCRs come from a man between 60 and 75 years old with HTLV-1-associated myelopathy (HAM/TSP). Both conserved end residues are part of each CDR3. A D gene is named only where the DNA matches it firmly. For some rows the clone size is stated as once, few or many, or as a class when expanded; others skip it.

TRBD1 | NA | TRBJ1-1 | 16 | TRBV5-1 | TGCGCCAGCAGCTCTCCCGAGACAGGGGTGAACACTGAAGCTTTCTTT | CASSSPETGVNTEAFF
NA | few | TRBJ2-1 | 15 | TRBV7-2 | TGTGCCAGCAACTTACAGGCGGGAACCTACAATGAGCAGTTCTTC | CASNLQAGTYNEQFF
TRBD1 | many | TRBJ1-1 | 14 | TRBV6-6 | TGTGCCAGCAGTCCCTCGACAGGGCGCACTGAAGCTTTCTTT | CASSPSTGRTEAFF
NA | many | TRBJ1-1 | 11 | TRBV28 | TGTGCCAGCAGGAGGTACACTGAAGCTTTCTTT | CASRRYTEAFF
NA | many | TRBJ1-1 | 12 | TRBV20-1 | TGCAGTGCTAGTCGGCTGAACACTGAAGCTTTCTTT | CSASRLNTEAFF
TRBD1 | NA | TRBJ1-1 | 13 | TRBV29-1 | TGCAGCGGGTGGACAGGAGGTCCCACTGAAGCTTTCTTT | CSGWTGGPTEAFF
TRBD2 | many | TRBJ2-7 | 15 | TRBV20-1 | TGCAGTGCTGACCCTCTGACGGGAGGCGCCTACGAGCAGTACTTC | CSADPLTGGAYEQYF
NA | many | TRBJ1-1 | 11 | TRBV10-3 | TGTGCCGTATCGGGTAACACTGAAGCTTTCTTT | CAVSGNTEAFF
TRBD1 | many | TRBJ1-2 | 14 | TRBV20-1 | TGCAGTGCTAGAGGGACAGGGGTTCCCCCAGACTACACCTTC | CSARGTGVPPDYTF
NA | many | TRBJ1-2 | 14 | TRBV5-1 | TGCGCCAGCAGCTTGGAATCAGGGTTAGCTGGCTACACCTTC | CASSLESGLAGYTF
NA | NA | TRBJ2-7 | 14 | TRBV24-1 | TGTGCCACCAGTGATTCGGAAGGTCGCTACGAGCAGTACTTC | CATSDSEGRYEQYF
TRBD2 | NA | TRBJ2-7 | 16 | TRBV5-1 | TGCGCCAGCAGCTTCAATCTAGCGGGAGCTCGGTCCGAGCAGTACTTC | CASSFNLAGARSEQYF
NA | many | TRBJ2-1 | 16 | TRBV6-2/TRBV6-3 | TGTGCCAGCAGAGGTAACGGGTTGGGTTCCTACAATGAGCAGTTCTTC | CASRGNGLGSYNEQFF
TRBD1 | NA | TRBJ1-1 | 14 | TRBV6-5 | TGTGCCAGCAGTTCGACAGGGAGAGTCACTGAAGCTTTCTTT | CASSSTGRVTEAFF
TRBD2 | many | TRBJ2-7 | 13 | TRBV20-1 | TGCAGTGCTACAAGACTAGCGGACTACGAGCAGTACTTC | CSATRLADYEQYF
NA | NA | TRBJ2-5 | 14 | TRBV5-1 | TGCGCCAGCAGCTTGGGACTAGGGGGGGAGACCCAGTACTTC | CASSLGLGGETQYF
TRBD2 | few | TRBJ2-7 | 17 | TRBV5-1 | TGCGCCAGCAGCTTGGGGGTAGCGGGAGGCTACCCTACCGAGCAGTACTTC | CASSLGVAGGYPTEQYF
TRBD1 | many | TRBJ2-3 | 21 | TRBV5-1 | TGCGCCAGCAGCTTGAAAGGGACAGGCGATTCCCCGGGAGCGAGCACAGATACGCAGTATTTT | CASSLKGTGDSPGASTDTQYF
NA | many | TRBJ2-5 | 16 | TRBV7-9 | TGTGCCAGCAGCTTCGATCTCGTTTCTAAGGGAGAGACCCAGTACTTC | CASSFDLVSKGETQYF
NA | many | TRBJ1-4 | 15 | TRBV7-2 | TGTGCCAGCAGCGCGACGGGTACTACTAATGAAAAACTGTTTTTT | CASSATGTTNEKLFF
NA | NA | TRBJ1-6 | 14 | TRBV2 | TGTGCCAGCAGTCCCCGCCAAGGCAATTCACCCCTCCACTTT | CASSPRQGNSPLHF
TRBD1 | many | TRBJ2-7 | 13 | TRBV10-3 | TGTGCCAGCCTGGGACAGGGTACCTACGAGCAGTACTTC | CASLGQGTYEQYF
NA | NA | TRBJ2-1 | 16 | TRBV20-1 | TGCAGTGCTAGAGATGAGGAGGGGGGCCTAAACAATGAGCAGTTCTTC | CSARDEEGGLNNEQFF
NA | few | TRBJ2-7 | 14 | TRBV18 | TGTGCCAGCTCACCCGGGACTCCTCTGTACGAGCAGTACTTC | CASSPGTPLYEQYF
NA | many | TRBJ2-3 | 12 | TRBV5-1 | TGCGCCAGCAGAGTCGACACAGATACGCAGTATTTT | CASRVDTDTQYF
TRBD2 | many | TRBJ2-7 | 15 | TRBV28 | TGTGCCAGCAGTTTTTCGGCTAGCGGCTCCTACGAGCAGTACTTC | CASSFSASGSYEQYF
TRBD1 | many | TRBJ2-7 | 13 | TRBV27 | TGTGCCAGCCGAACAGGGGGATCCTACGAGCAGTACTTC | CASRTGGSYEQYF
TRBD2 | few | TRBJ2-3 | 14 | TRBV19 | TGTGCCAGTAGTATACGGCGGGAGGGGACTACGCAGTATTTT | CASSIRREGTTQYF
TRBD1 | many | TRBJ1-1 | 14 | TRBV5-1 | TGCGCCAGCAGCCTCCCAGGGGGTGACACTGAAGCTTTCTTT | CASSLPGGDTEAFF
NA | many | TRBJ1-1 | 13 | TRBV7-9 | TGTGCCAGCAGCTCGGAAGGGCTGACTGAAGCTTTCTTT | CASSSEGLTEAFF
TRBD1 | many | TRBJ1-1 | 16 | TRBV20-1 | TGCAGTGCTAGCCCCCCGACAGGGGCTCCGAACACTGAAGCTTTCTTT | CSASPPTGAPNTEAFF
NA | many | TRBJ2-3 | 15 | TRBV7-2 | TGTGCCAGCAGCTTCGCTAGCCTTAGCACAGATACGCAGTATTTT | CASSFASLSTDTQYF
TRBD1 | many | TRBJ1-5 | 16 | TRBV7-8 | TGTGCCAGCAGCTTAGAGGGGACAGGGTTGGGTCAGCCCCAGCATTTT | CASSLEGTGLGQPQHF
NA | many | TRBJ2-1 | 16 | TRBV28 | TGTGCCAGCAGTTTATTCGGTCAGGGGAGCTACAATGAGCAGTTCTTC | CASSLFGQGSYNEQFF
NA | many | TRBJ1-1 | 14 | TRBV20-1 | TGCAGTGCTAGGGAACGTGGGATGAGCACTGAAGCTTTCTTT | CSARERGMSTEAFF
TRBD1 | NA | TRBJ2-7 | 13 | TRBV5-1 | TGCGCCAGCAGCGGGACAGCTACCTACGAGCAGTACTTC | CASSGTATYEQYF
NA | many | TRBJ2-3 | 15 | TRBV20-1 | TGCAGTGCTAGAGATAGGATTACTAGCACAGATACGCAGTATTTT | CSARDRITSTDTQYF
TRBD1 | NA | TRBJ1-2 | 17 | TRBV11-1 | TGTGCCAGCAGCTTAGCGGGGGGACAGGGGGCTGACTATGGCTACACCTTC | CASSLAGGQGADYGYTF
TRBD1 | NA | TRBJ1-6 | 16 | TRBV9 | TGTGCCAGCAGCGTAGAGGGGGCTACAGGGTCCTCACCCCTCCACTTT | CASSVEGATGSSPLHF
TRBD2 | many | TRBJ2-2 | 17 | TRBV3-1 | TGTGCCAGCAGCCTGATTGGCGGCGGGAGTGACACCGGGGAGCTGTTTTTT | CASSLIGGGSDTGELFF
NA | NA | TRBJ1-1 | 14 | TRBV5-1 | TGCGCCAGCAGCTTGGGAGGGACGAACAATGAAGCTTTCTTT | CASSLGGTNNEAFF